This T cell receptor beta chain was sequenced during a study of blood T cell repertoires in COVID-19. Repertoires were generated with immunoSEQ multiplex PCR, while TCRdb's copy carries only in-frame clones and drops some. The sample contains about 140,000 clones, more than 80% of which appear only once. Cohorts were assigned according to the clinical history that participants reported. Unmatched junction bases numbered 8, after V lost 6 bases and J lost 1 base. Per the germline V gene, CDR1 is SGHTA and CDR2 is FQGNSA. This CDR3 has 16 amino acids. Sequencing was carried out using PBMCs or T cells enriched from blood (not recorded which). This TCR was recovered from a woman in her late teens or twenties who had been exposed to COVID-19. The V gene is TRBV7-2, the J gene TRBJ2-2; TRBD1 aligns across 7 bases. The CDR3 DNA is TGTGCCAGCAGTATACAGGGGCCCTTGAACACCGGGGAGCTGTTTTTT. Protein sequence: CASSIQGPLNTGELFF. The whole variable domain, filled in from reference TRBV7-2 and TRBJ2-2, reads GAGVSQSPSNKVTEKGKDVELRCDPISGHTALYWYRQSLGQGLEFLIYFQGNSAPDKSGLPSDRFSAERTGGSVSTLTIQRTQQEDSAVYLCASSIQGPLNTGELFFGEGSRLTVL.